Detailed here is one T cell receptor (beta chain). Its antigen is not known. A read error may produce the germline difference seen at one junction end. The table came from immunoSEQ multiplex PCR; TCRdb's copy has only in-frame clones and leaves some out. The top ten hold 6.2% of the sample, which has 30,000 to 35,000 clones, roughly 97% seen once. This sample was included in a study of T cells in tuberculosis. Looked up from germline, CDR1 is SGHNT and CDR2 is YYREEE (reference sequence). The CDR3 is 18 residues long. Study-wide findings and caveats: Smaller alpha distances in active tuberculosis partly reflected shorter CDR3-alpha lengths.

At study entry, adolescents had tuberculin skin tests and IGRA screening. V gene TRBV5-4 combines with J gene TRBJ2-2; 15 bases match TRBD2. The sequenced sample was PBMCs. This receptor was obtained from a donor aged 10-29 years with latent tuberculosis or without tuberculosis infection. For the CDR3, the DNA is TGTGCCAGTAGCTTGGCCCCCGGGACTAGCGGGGGGAACGGGGAGCTGTTTTTT. Translating it yields CASSLAPGTSGGNGELFF.